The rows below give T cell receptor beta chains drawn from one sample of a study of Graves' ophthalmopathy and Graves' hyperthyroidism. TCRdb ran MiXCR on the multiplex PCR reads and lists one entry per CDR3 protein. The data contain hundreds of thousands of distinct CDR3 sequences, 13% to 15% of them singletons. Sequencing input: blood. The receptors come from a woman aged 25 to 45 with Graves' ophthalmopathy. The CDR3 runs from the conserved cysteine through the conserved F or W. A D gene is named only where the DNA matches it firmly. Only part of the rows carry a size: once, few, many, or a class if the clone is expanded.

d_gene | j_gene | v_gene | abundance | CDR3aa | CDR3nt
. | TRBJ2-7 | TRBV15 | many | CATSREGVSYF | TGTGCCACCAGCAGAGAAGGGGTTTCTTACTTC
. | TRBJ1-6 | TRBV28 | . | CASRLGPLGAPSPLHF | TGTGCCAGCAGGTTGGGGCCATTAGGGGCGCCTTCACCCCTCCACTTT
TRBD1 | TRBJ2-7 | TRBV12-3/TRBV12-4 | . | CASSFRTGTHEQYF | TGTGCCAGCAGTTTTAGGACAGGCACCCACGAGCAGTACTTC
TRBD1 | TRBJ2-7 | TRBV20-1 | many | CSAEGQGYEQYF | TGCAGTGCCGAGGGACAGGGCTACGAGCAGTACTTC
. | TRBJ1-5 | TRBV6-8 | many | CASSSNNRDGHQPQHF | TGTGCCAGCAGTTCAAACAACCGGGACGGACATCAGCCCCAGCATTTT
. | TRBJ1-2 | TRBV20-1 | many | CSARGPTYGYTF | TGCAGTGCTAGAGGGCCCACCTATGGCTACACCTTC
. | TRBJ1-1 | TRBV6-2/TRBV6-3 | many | CASSWGSPNTEAFF | TGTGCCAGCAGTTGGGGCAGCCCGAACACTGAAGCTTTCTTT
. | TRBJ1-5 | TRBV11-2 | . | CASSSNRNQPQHF | TGTGCCAGCAGCTCCAACAGGAATCAGCCCCAGCATTTT
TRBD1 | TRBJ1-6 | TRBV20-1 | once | CSATTGTGTNNSPLHF | TGCAGTGCTACTACCGGGACAGGGACGAATAATTCACCCCTCCACTTT
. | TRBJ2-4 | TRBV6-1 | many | CASSLRLNIQYF | TGTGCCAGCAGTTTGCGGCTAAACATTCAGTACTTC
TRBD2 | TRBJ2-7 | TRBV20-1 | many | CSARRGAGGPNEQYF | TGCAGTGCTAGAAGGGGGGCGGGAGGGCCTAACGAGCAGTACTTC
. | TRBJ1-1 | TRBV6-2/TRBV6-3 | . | CASGHQRVNTEAFF | TGTGCCAGCGGCCATCAGCGAGTGAACACTGAAGCTTTCTTT
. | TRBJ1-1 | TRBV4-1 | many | CASSQPTGGLAETEAFF | TGCGCCAGCAGCCAACCTACAGGTGGGTTGGCCGAAACTGAAGCTTTCTTT
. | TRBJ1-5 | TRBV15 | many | CATSRDRVGNQPQHF | TGTGCCACCAGCAGAGATCGGGTGGGGAATCAGCCCCAGCATTTT
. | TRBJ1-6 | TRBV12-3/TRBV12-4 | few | CASSLGRTFWFLHF | TGTGCCAGCAGTTTGGGCAGGACCTTCTGGTTCCTCCACTTT
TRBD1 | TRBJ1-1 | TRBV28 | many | CASSANPGQGPTEAFF | TGTGCCAGCAGTGCAAATCCGGGACAGGGGCCCACTGAAGCTTTCTTT
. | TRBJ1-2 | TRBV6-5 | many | CASIPRTGHYGYTF | TGTGCCAGCATCCCGAGGACGGGCCACTATGGCTACACCTTC
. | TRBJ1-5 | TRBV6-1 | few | CASSERQGRDRQPQHF | TGTGCCAGCAGTGAACGGCAGGGAAGGGACCGACAGCCCCAGCATTTT
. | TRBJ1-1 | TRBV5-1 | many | CASSLIGGLNTEAFF | TGCGCCAGCAGCTTGATCGGGGGCTTGAACACTGAAGCTTTCTTT
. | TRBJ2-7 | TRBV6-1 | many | CASSAGPMYEQYF | TGTGCCAGCAGCGCCGGACCGATGTACGAGCAGTACTTC
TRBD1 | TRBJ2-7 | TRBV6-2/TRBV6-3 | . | CASSLARQGAREQHF | TGTGCCAGCTCCCTGGCCAGGCAGGGGGCCCGCGAGCAGCACTTC
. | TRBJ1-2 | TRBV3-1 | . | CASRGPPHYGYTF | TGTGCCAGCAGGGGCCCCCCCCACTATGGCTACACCTTC
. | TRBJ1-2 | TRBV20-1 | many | CSARGVRQSNYGYTF | TGCAGTGCTAGAGGTGTTCGACAAAGTAACTATGGCTACACCTTC
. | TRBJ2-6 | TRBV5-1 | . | CASFRLTGIGANVLTF | TGCGCCAGCTTCCGACTAACAGGGATAGGGGCCAACGTCCTGACTTTC
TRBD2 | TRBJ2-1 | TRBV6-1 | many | CASRAPPGLVGEQFF | TGTGCCAGCAGGGCACCCCCGGGACTAGTGGGAGAGCAGTTCTTC
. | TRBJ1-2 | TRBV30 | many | CAWSYSSRGGYTF | TGTGCCTGGAGTTATTCTTCCCGTGGGGGCTACACCTTC
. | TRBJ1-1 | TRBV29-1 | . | CSDLGGQQAFF | TGCAGCGATCTAGGGGGACAACAAGCTTTCTTT
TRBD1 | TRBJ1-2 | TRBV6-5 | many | CASSYRDSKRNYGYTF | TGTGCCAGCAGTTACCGGGACAGCAAACGTAACTATGGCTACACCTTC
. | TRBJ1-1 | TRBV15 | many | CATSRGGGVNTEAFF | TGTGCCACCAGCAGAGGCGGGGGAGTGAACACTGAAGCTTTCTTT
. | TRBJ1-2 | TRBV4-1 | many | CASSQEPQVTYGYTF | TGCGCCAGCAGCCAAGAGCCGCAGGTTACCTATGGCTACACCTTC
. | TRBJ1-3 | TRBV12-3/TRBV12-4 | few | CASSSRLGRNTIYF | TGTGCCAGCAGTTCCAGGCTGGGTCGAAACACCATATATTTT
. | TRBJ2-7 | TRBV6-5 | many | CASSYPASVGSYEQYF | TGTGCCAGCAGTTACCCTGCTAGCGTGGGCTCCTACGAGCAGTACTTC
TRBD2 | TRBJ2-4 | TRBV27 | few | CASSFQREGLIQYF | TGTGCCAGCAGTTTTCAGCGGGAGGGTCTCATTCAGTACTTC
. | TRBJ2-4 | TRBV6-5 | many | CASSYSSSPQAKNIQYF | TGTGCCAGCAGTTACTCGAGTTCCCCACAAGCCAAAAACATTCAGTACTTC
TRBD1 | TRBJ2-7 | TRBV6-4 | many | CASRAPTGQGLSYEQYF | TGTGCCAGCAGAGCACCAACCGGACAGGGCCTCTCCTACGAGCAGTACTTC
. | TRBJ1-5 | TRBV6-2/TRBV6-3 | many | CASSYKDRPQHF | TGTGCCAGCAGTTACAAGGATCGGCCCCAGCATTTT
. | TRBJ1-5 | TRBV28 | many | CASSTSTGWNQPQHF | TGTGCCAGCAGTACCAGTACGGGTTGGAATCAGCCCCAGCATTTT
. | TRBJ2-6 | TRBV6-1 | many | CASSVGLGPGANVLTF | TGTGCCAGCAGTGTGGGGTTGGGACCTGGGGCCAACGTCCTGACTTTC
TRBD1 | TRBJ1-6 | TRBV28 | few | CASLDRGNSPLHF | TGTGCCAGCCTTGACAGGGGTAATTCACCCCTCCACTTT
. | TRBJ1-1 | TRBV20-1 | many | CSARDLRTNTEAFF | TGCAGTGCTAGAGATCTGAGAACGAACACTGAAGCTTTCTTT
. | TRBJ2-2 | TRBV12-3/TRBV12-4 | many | CASRPGFTGELFF | TGTGCCAGCAGACCAGGGTTCACCGGGGAGCTGTTTTTT
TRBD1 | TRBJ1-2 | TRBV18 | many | CASSPRQGDYGYTF | TGTGCCAGCTCACCACGACAGGGTGACTATGGCTACACCTTC
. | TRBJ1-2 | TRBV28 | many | CASSTHVGRYGYTF | TGTGCCAGCAGTACCCATGTGGGGCGATATGGCTACACCTTC
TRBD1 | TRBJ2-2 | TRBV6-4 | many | CASSPGTARVGYTGELFF | TGTGCCAGCAGCCCCGGGACAGCTCGGGTAGGGTACACCGGGGAGCTGTTTTTT